The present T cell receptor (beta chain) was sequenced within a study of blood T cell repertoires in COVID-19. Study-level information: The samples span acute and convalescent COVID-19 from the United States, Italy and Spain. Nucleic acid was either cDNA or gDNA, and it came from T cells, B-cell-depleted T cells, or PBMCs.

V lost 3 bases to trimming and J lost 6 bases; unmatched junction nucleotides: 4. Germline loops: CDR1 SGHNT, CDR2 YYREEE (reference sequence). The CDR3 has 13 residues. In the source study's methods: The authors estimated nucleated cell counts from reference gene primer amplification. Some clones are missing from TCRdb's copy, which holds only in-frame ones; the method was immunoSEQ multiplex PCR. V and J calls plus clone size are reproduced from that table; the DNA served to infer D and trimming. The sample contains more than 100,000 clones, over 75% of which appear only once. The source of this sequence is a woman in her 70s with acute or convalescent COVID-19. The V gene is TRBV5-4, the J gene TRBJ1-2; 8 nucleotides align to TRBD1. Sample: peripheral blood. The chain's CDR3 is CASSWTGMNGYTF. CDR3 nucleotide sequence: TGTGCCAGCAGCTGGACAGGGATGAATGGCTACACCTTC. Supplemented by reference TRBV5-4 and TRBJ1-2, the full variable domain reads ETGVTQSPTHLIKTRGQQVTLRCSSQSGHNTVSWYQQALGQGPQFIFQYYREEENGRGNFPPRFSGLQFPNYSSELNVNALELDDSALYLCASSWTGMNGYTFGSGTRLTVV.